Listed here are 6 T cell receptor beta chains from one sample, sequenced in a study of cytomegalovirus exposure and HLA in healthy donors. The PCR was carried out with 60 Vbeta primers and 13 Jbeta primers. Only in-frame clones appear in the TCRdb table, and some are missing; sequencing was by immunoSEQ multiplex PCR. The repertoire has fewer than 150,000 clones, over 75% of them found once; the top ten carry around 1.3%. Sequencing was carried out using PBMCs. All receptors come from a female donor in good health and CMV-seronegative.

The V and J genes are TRBV5-8 and TRBJ1-2; no clear D gene. This CDR3 is 12 amino acids long. V was trimmed by 9 bases and J by 4 bases, leaving 13 bases between them. Germline-derived CDR1 and CDR2 are SGHTS and YDEGEE. CDR3 bases: TGTGCCACCCAGCGTGATGGCTATGGCTACACCTTC. Its translation: CATQRDGYGYTF.

The chain carries TRBV29-1 and TRBJ2-1; 8 bases line up with TRBD1. The CDR3 extends over 13 amino acids. The germline V gene encodes CDR1 SQVTM and CDR2 ANQGSEA. With 4 bases clipped from V and 5 bases from J, the junction kept 4 bases outside the gene matches. CDR3 DNA: TGCAGCGTTGGACAGGGGCTGGACAATGAGCAGTTCTTC. This translates into CSVGQGLDNEQFF.

The gene calls are TRBV11-2 and TRBJ2-5; perhaps TRBD2 as D (5 bases). The CDR3 contains 13 residues. The V gene lost 0 bases and the J gene lost 10 bases, with 12 bases spanning the gap. Germline-derived CDR1 and CDR2 are SGHAT and FQNNGV. The CDR3 nucleotides are TGTGCCAGCAGCTTAGAAGGAGCGGTAGTCCAGTACTTC. Translating it yields CASSLEGAVVQYF.

The chain links TRBV27 to TRBJ2-2; 8 bases line up with TRBD1. The CDR3 has 14 residues. Germline loops: CDR1 MNHEY, CDR2 SMNVEV (reference sequence). After removal of 6 bases from V and 5 bases from J, the junction contained 5 bases not matched to a gene. The CDR3 DNA reads TGTGCCAGCAGAACAGGGGGAAGTACCGGGGAGCTGTTTTTT. Translation: CASRTGGSTGELFF.

The V gene is TRBV5-6, the J gene TRBJ2-3, with TRBD2 identical over 15 bases. This CDR3 contains 14 residues. Germline trimming cut 6 bases from V and 6 bases from J; bases unmatched to any gene: 2. From germline, CDR1 is SGHDT and CDR2 YYEEEE. As DNA, the CDR3 is TGTGCCAGCACCGGGACTAGCGGGAGGGATACGCAGTATTTT. Residues: CASTGTSGRDTQYF.

The chain joins TRBV11-2 to TRBJ1-1, with D unresolved. The CDR3 totals 12 residues. Germline V gives CDR1 SGHAT, CDR2 FQNNGV. V was trimmed by 4 bases and J by 7 bases, leaving 10 bases between them. This CDR3 is CASSSNFVEAFF. The CDR3, as DNA: TGTGCCAGCAGCTCTAATTTTGTTGAAGCTTTCTTT.